The clone carrying this T cell receptor (beta chain) showed up just a few times. Its matching antigen is unknown. Germline V gives CDR1 SQVTM, CDR2 ANQGSEA. J lost 5 bases, V lost 7 bases, and 7 bases had no gene match. This CDR3 comprises 12 residues. The sample is drawn from a study of CD8 T cells in ankylosing spondylitis. Findings and caveats of the study: Ankylosing spondylitis blood appeared to carry a characteristic TCR beta motif of several highly homologous variants.

Each CDR3 protein is one row after TCRdb ran MiXCR on the 5' RACE reads. The profile covers fewer than 500,000 distinct CDR3 sequences, with about 25% appearing a single time and about 0.92% taken by the ten largest. This sequence joins TRBV29-1 and TRBJ2-5; 7 bases are a match to TRBD2. This clonotype was sampled from a male donor with ankylosing spondylitis. Sequenced sample: blood, either unsorted or a sorted T cell fraction (not recorded which). This CDR3 reads CSGELATETQYF. The DNA for the CDR3 is TGCAGCGGGGAACTAGCGACGGAGACCCAGTACTTC.